This T cell receptor (beta chain) emerged from a study of T cell responses to AZD1222 COVID-19 vaccine. The CDR3 spans 20 residues. Profiled with immunoSEQ multiplex PCR; TCRdb holds only in-frame clones, not every one. Among about 140,000 clones, 90% to 95% were seen once, and the ten largest hold 0.85% to 0.95%. V and J are TRBV21-1 and TRBJ2-1; the D call in the table, TRBD2, was not verified against the DNA. TRBV21-1 is termed a pseudogene. Sequenced here: peripheral blood, sampled on day 0 of MenACWY control vaccination. This clonotype originated in an adult in good health. CDR3 sequence: CASSTQGKLAGEGSYNEQFF. CDR3 coding DNA: TGTGCCAGCAGCACCCAGGGGAAACTAGCGGGAGAAGGGTCCTACAATGAGCAGTTCTTC.